These T cell receptor beta chains were read from a single sample in a study of T cell changes during pregnancy in multiple sclerosis. Sequencing used immunoSEQ multiplex PCR; TCRdb keeps in-frame clones, though not all of them. This table holds about 110,000 clones, under 95% found once. Sequencing used peripheral blood, obtained before pregnancy. Receptor source: a female donor with multiple sclerosis, enrolled in a pregnancy study. The CDR3 runs from the conserved cysteine through the conserved F or W. D genes are given only for firm matches.

TRBD1 TRBV7-9 CASSLGQLTGNTIYF
NA TRBV6-6 CASSSGTGYTGELFF
NA TRBV15 CATSRDPQGRNQPQHF
TRBD1 TRBV30 CAWSVGTGGYEQYF
TRBD1 TRBV5-6 CASSFQGAIEAFF
NA TRBV19 CASSNKGVRADTQYF
NA TRBV5-5 CASSPYDEQFF
NA TRBV11-3 CASSQRDYGYTF
TRBD1 TRBV19 CASSIAPWTGPSIQYF
NA TRBV19 CASSIQQAELPLHF
NA TRBV2 CASREAPYEQYF
NA TRBV27 CASSFRLNTEAFF
NA TRBV27 CASSSRGIYSGELFF
NA TRBV5-5 CASSRTVSEETQYF
NA TRBV6-6 CASSYKGVGNTIYF
NA TRBV30 CAWSRGGYGYTF
NA TRBV5-5 CASSPDSTVGEQYF
NA TRBV28 CASSPTGYGYTF
TRBD2 TRBV20-1 CSPAAGDEQYF
TRBD2 TRBV30 CAWTSAGGYTDTQYF
TRBD1 TRBV30 CAWSLDRGTYEQYF
TRBD2 TRBV5-1 CASSLAGRGRGEQYF
NA TRBV30 CAWSYNTGELFF
NA TRBV18 CASSPTGKENTEAFF
NA TRBV5-4 CASSLDQGTGANVLTF
NA TRBV5-1 CASSLRQGRGQETQYF
NA TRBV4-1 CASSQATQGPPYEQYF
NA TRBV30 CAWSVYSYEQYF
NA TRBV9 CASSARVSYEQYF
TRBD2 TRBV14 CASSQALGRGGDEQYF
TRBD1 TRBV5-1 CASSLDGTGDEQFF
NA TRBV19 CASSIEGERVNIQYF
NA TRBV14 CASSQDRHSVSYNEQFF
TRBD2 TRBV4-2 CASSQADSGRSYNEQFF
TRBD2 TRBV5-1 CASSFSGGSDEQYF
NA TRBV5-1 CASSRYKNYEQFF
NA TRBV5-4 CASSVGLVSSHEQFF
TRBD1 TRBV5-4 CASSRSRTGRGDNGYTF
TRBD1 TRBV6-5 CASSYVDRGRGGYTF
NA TRBV5-6 CASSLMGQGNEKLFF
NA TRBV7-2 CASSLQGNQPQHF
TRBD2 TRBV28 CASSPGGALNEQFF
TRBD2 TRBV5-1 CASSWLDSGTSYEQYF
TRBD1 TRBV6-5 CASRPGQPFSQLQFF
NA TRBV9 CASSVGTANTGELFF
NA TRBV7-3 CASSQRTDRFYGYTF
NA TRBV7-8 CASSPEYYEQYF
NA TRBV7-9 CASSSGSGGNSPLHF
NA TRBV6-1 CASSGATVTGELFF
TRBD1 TRBV7-8 CASSRQGATGNTIYF
NA TRBV7-2 CASSSQGTGELFF
NA TRBV30 CAWGRNEKLFF